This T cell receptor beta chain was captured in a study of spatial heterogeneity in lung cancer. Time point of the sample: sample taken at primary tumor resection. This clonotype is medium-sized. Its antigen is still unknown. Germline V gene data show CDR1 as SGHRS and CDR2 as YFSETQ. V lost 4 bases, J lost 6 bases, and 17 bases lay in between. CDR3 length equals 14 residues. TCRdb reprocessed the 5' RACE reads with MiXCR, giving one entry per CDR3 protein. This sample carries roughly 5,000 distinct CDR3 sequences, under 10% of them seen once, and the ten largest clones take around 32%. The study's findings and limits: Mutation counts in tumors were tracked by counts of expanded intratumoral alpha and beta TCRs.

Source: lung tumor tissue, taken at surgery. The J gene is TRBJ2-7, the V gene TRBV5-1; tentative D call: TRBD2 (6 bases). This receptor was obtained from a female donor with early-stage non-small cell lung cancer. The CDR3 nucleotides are TGCGCCAGCAGCATGGCCGGGTTGGAGGGCGAGCAGTACGTC. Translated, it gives CASSMAGLEGEQYV.